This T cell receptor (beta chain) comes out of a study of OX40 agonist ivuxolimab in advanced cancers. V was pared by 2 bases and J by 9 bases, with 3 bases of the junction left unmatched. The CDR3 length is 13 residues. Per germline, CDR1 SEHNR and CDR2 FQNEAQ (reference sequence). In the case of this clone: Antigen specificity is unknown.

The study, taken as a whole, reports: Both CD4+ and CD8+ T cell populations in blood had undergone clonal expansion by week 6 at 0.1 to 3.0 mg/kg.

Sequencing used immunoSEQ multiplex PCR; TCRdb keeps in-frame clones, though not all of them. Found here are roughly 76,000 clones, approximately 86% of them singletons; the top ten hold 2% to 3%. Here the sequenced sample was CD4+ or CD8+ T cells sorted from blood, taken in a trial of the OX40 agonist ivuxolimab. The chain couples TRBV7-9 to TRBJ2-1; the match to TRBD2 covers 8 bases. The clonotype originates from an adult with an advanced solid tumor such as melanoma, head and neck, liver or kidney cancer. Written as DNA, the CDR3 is TGTGCCAGCAGCTTAAGGACTAGCAGTGAGCAGTTCTTC. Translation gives CASSLRTSSEQFF.